This T cell receptor beta chain was sequenced during a study of blood T cell repertoires in COVID-19. About the study: The cDNA or gDNA used as material had been derived from T cells, B-cell-depleted T cells, or PBMCs.

Participants spanned ages about 18 to 100 years and resided in about two dozen US areas. Method: immunoSEQ multiplex PCR; TCRdb's copy keeps in-frame clones and lacks some. The sample has 250,000 to 300,000 clones, approximately 91% seen once. Germline trimming cut 0 bases from V and 8 bases from J; bases unmatched to any gene: 0. The germline V gene encodes CDR1 SGDLS and CDR2 YYNGEE. The CDR3 spans 12 residues. The material sequenced was PBMCs or T cells enriched from blood (not recorded which). The V call is TRBV9, the J call TRBJ1-1; TRBD1 matches 8 bases. This TCR was sampled from a woman in her thirties or forties with acute COVID-19. CDR3 DNA sequence: TGTGCCAGCAGCGTAGGGACAGGGGAAGCTTTCTTT. It is translated as CASSVGTGEAFF.